This T cell receptor beta chain was recovered during a study of shared clonotypes between healthy human individuals. This CDR3 comprises 15 residues. Trimming took 3 bases from V and 0 from J, leaving 12 bases between them. The germline gives CDR1 MDHEN, CDR2 SYDVKM. Using immunoSEQ multiplex PCR, the repertoire was profiled, and TCRdb retains in-frame clones only, with some absent. Here the sample spans over 2,000,000 clones, 93% being singletons. Only CD45RO-negative cells positively selected for CCR7 counted as naive CD8 cells, so terminally differentiated effector memory CD45RA+ cells were excluded.

This clonotype was obtained from a young man in good health. Some clones in this sample may be carry-over from other donors' samples. The rearrangement joins TRBV28 to TRBJ2-7; D not resolved. Source material: naive CD8+ T cells from PBMCs. CDR3 amino acids: CASSFKARSSYEQYF. Written as DNA, the CDR3 is TGTGCCAGCAGTTTCAAGGCCCGGAGCTCCTACGAGCAGTACTTC.